The source of this TCR beta chain is a study of cutaneous CD30+ T cell lymphoproliferative disorder and hepatitis E (dated by TCRdb to the late 2010s). The library was obtained by the immunoSEQ multiplex PCR assay. Held by TCRdb, this immuneACCESS table contains in-frame sequences only and omits some clones. Under half of the omission traces to an unresolved V gene where checked; the cause of the rest is unknown. Within this sample are about 7,700 clones, with about 76% of them counted one time only. The ten largest clones add up to more than 0.9% of the sample. Remarks on this clone: Its antigen specificity is not known. Base-call qualities are not available, and no considerably larger clone is one nucleotide away.

The TCR was taken from a human donor with a cutaneous T cell lymphoproliferative disorder associated with hepatitis E virus. The sequencing sample was made of blood.

The nucleotide sequence reads TGTGCCAGCAGTTTACGGGGCCAGGGAGAGACCCAGTACTTC. Translated, this is CASSLRGQGETQYF. Rearrangement joined TRBV27 to TRBJ2-5, with the D segment possibly TRBD1 or TRBD2, each aligning over 5 bases. Via the germline V gene (reference sequence), CDR1 is MNHEY and CDR2 SMNVEV. Deletion took 2 bases off V and 4 bases off J, with a span of 11 bases between the germline ends. From cysteine to phenylalanine, the CDR3 is 14 amino acids long. The CDR3 DNA has 42 bases and is translated from base 1.